This T cell receptor beta chain was profiled in a study of cytomegalovirus exposure and HLA in healthy donors. Background on the study: Clustering assigned approximately 78% of the roughly 430 genotyped donors to the Caucasian-associated ancestry cluster.

CDR3 length: 13 residues. Trimming took 8 bases from V and 0 from J, leaving 11 bases between them. Germline-derived CDR1 and CDR2 are SNHLY and FYNNEI. The primer mix had 60 Vbeta and 13 Jbeta primers. The assay was immunoSEQ multiplex PCR, and TCRdb's table has in-frame clones only and misses some. The repertoire has about 130,000 clones, about four fifths of them found once; the top ten carry around 5%. On this clone itself: Its antigen is as yet unknown.

Study-wide points: Some V segments, TRBV6-2 and TRBV6-3 among them, were indistinguishable and were therefore excluded. Previous analysis showed most TCR beta V segments were productive about 90% or about 30% of the time.

This TCR was recovered from a young man in good health. The chain combines TRBV2 with TRBJ2-7; tentative D call: TRBD1 (5 bases). Sample: PBMCs. CDR3 DNA: TGTGCCAGCGTGGGGCTTTTCTCCTACGAGCAGTACTTC. Translated, it gives CASVGLFSYEQYF.